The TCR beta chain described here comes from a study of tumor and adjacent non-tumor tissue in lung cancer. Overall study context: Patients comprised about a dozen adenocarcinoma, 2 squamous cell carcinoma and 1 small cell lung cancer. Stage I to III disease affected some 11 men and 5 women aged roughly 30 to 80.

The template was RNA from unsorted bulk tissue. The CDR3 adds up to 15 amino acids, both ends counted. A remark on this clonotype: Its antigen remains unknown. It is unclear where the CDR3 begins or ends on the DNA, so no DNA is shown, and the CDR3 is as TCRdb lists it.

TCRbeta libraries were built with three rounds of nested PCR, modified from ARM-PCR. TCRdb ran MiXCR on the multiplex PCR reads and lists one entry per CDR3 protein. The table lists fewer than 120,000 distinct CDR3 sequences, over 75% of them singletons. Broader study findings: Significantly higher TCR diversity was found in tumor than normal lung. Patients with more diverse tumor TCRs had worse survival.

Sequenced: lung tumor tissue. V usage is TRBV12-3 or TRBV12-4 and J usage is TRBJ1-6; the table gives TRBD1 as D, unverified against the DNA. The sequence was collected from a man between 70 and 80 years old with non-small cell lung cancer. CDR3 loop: CVSSFFGQGNSPIHF.